Listed here are 2 T cell receptor beta chains from one sample, sequenced in a study of technical replicates of blood from several donors. Clones were sequenced by immunoSEQ multiplex PCR, and TCRdb holds only the in-frame ones, with some missing. The sample shows some 70,000 clones, about 91% of them seen only once. The sample was T cells isolated from PBMCs. The receptors shown here come from a human donor in good health.

The chain is built from TRBV7-9 and TRBJ1-1; 8 bases line up with TRBD1. V gave up 5 bases and J gave up 10 bases; unmatched junction bases: 9. Looked up from germline, CDR1 is SEHNR and CDR2 is FQNEAQ (reference sequence). The CDR3 totals 13 residues. In DNA, the CDR3 is TGTGCCAGCAGCGGGCAGGGGGCGTATTTAGCTTTCTTT. As protein: CASSGQGAYLAFF.

The chain couples TRBV6-5 to TRBJ2-5; 8 nucleotides match TRBD1. Germline values: CDR1 MNHEY, CDR2 SVGAGI. V shed 6 bases, J shed 7 bases, and the junction held 4 bases outside the gene matches. CDR3 length: 12 amino acids. The CDR3 coding sequence is TGTGCCAGCAGAGGACAGGGTCTGACCCAGTACTTC. Translation gives CASRGQGLTQYF.